This T cell receptor (beta chain) was observed in a study of blood T cells in healthy people across ages. Points from the study as a whole: Shifts in expanded clonotypes may have been confounded by donor CMV status, which was unknown.

The CDR3 consists of 16 residues. Germline values: CDR1 MDHEN, CDR2 SYDVKM. V was cut by 5 bases and J by 3 bases, with 19 bases left in between. A second PCR, run for about 7 to 11 cycles, used a sample-barcoded 5' primer plus a J-beta primer mix. TCRdb independently ran MiXCR on the 5' RACE reads; one entry per CDR3 protein. The sample has roughly 730,000 distinct CDR3 sequences; roughly three fifths are singletons. For this clonotype: Its antigen is not known.

The V call is TRBV28, the J call TRBJ2-5, with a weak D call TRBD1 (6 bases). The clonotype originates from a man aged 40-55 years in good health. The sample taken for sequencing was blood. CDR3 nucleotide sequence: TGTGCCAGCAGTGCCTCGACAGGACTTGGTGAAGAGACCCAGTACTTC. Translating gives CASSASTGLGEETQYF.